Presented here are 30 T cell receptor beta chains from one specimen sequenced in a study of control samples from healthy donors and cancer patients. Here immunoSEQ multiplex PCR was the method, and the copy in TCRdb shows in-frame clones only, minus some. The sample contains about 150,000 clones, approximately 91% of which appear only once. Sample: blood. The receptors were gathered from a man aged 30 to 45 in good health.

This clone showed up just once. The chain uses TRBV28 and TRBJ1-2; a possible D gene is TRBD1 (5 bases). Trimming left V 5 bases short and J 3 bases short, with 10 bases between. CDR1 is MDHEN and CDR2 is SYDVKM in the germline V gene. The CDR3 loop spans 13 amino acids. The CDR3 here is CASSEQDDYGYTF. CDR3 DNA sequence: TGTGCCAGCAGTGAACAGGACGACTATGGCTACACCTTC.

This sequence joins TRBV7-3 and TRBJ2-1; 8 bases are a match to TRBD2. This CDR3 is 15 amino acids long. J gave up 3 bases and V 1 base, and 2 bases lay outside the gene matches. Germline V gene data show CDR1 as SGHTA and CDR2 as FQGTGA. Written as DNA, the CDR3 is TGTGCCAGCAGCTTAAAAGCGGGGGACTACAATGAGCAGTTCTTC. It translates to CASSLKAGDYNEQFF.

About this clone: Other DNA sequences in this sample translate to the same CDR3. The V and J genes are TRBV5-5 and TRBJ1-1; D is perhaps TRBD1 (5 bases). The CDR3 runs to 14 residues. Trimming stripped 2 bases from V and 1 base from J, with 9 bases between. The germline CDR1 and CDR2 sequences are SGHKS and YYEKEE (reference sequence). Here the CDR3 reads CASSFQGGNTEAFF. The CDR3 nucleotides read TGTGCCAGCAGCTTTCAGGGAGGGAACACTGAAGCTTTCTTT.

In DNA form, the CDR3 reads TGTGCCAGCAGCCTCCGAGGGGCGGTCATGGGGGATACGCAGTATTTT. Its translation: CASSLRGAVMGDTQYF. The chain is built from TRBV3-1 (or the pseudogene TRBV3-2) and TRBJ2-3; the D gene could be TRBD1 or TRBD2 (5 bases each). With 4 bases removed from V and 6 bases from J, the gap between germline ends came to 20 bases. Germline CDR1 reads LGHDT; CDR2 reads YNNKEL (reference sequence). The CDR3 has 16 amino acids.

This chain uses TRBV7-3 with TRBJ1-6; no definite D call. Germline V gene sequence: CDR1 SGHTA, CDR2 FQGTGA. Trimming removed 2 bases at V and 10 bases at J, with 9 bases between. There are 13 residues in the CDR3. The CDR3 bases are TGTGCCAGCAGCTTACGCCGCGAATCACCCCTCCACTTT. It codes for CASSLRRESPLHF.

This chain links TRBV5-1 with TRBJ1-2; D gene ambiguous. This CDR3 is built from 15 residues. V shed 2 bases and J shed 3 bases, with 14 bases lying between them. Germline V gene sequence: CDR1 SGHRS, CDR2 YFSETQ. The DNA for the CDR3 is TGCGCCAGCAGCTTCTCGGGAAGCTCGGACTATGGCTACACCTTC. Translating gives CASSFSGSSDYGYTF. Using reference TRBV5-1 and TRBJ1-2 for the parts outside the CDR3, the full variable domain is KAGVTQTPRYLIKTRGQQVTLSCSPISGHRSVSWYQQTPGQGLQFLFEYFSETQRNKGNFPGRFSGRQFSNSRSEMNVSTLELGDSALYLCASSFSGSSDYGYTFGSGTRLTVV.

This sequence joins TRBV7-9 and TRBJ1-3; D perhaps matches TRBD1 (6 bases). The CDR3 is made up of 13 amino acids. Trimming left V 5 bases short and J 4 bases short, with 9 bases between. The germline V gene encodes CDR1 SEHNR and CDR2 FQNEAQ (reference sequence). In nucleotides, the CDR3 is TGTGCCAGCAGCACCGGGACAGGAAACACCATATATTTT. Its protein product is CASSTGTGNTIYF.

J is TRBJ2-3 and V is TRBV18; 7 bases match TRBD1. Germline V gene lookup returns CDR1 KGHSH and CDR2 LQKENI. CDR3 size: 16 residues. Trimming removed 2 bases from V and 2 bases from J; junction bases left unmatched: 7. CDR3 bases: TGTGCCAGCTCACCATTTGACAGGGCAATCACAGATACGCAGTATTTT. Its translation is CASSPFDRAITDTQYF. The full variable domain, rest sourced from reference TRBV18 and TRBJ2-3, is NAGVMQNPRHLVRRRGQEARLRCSPMKGHSHVYWYRQLPEEGLKFMVYLQKENIIDESGMPKERFSAEFPKEGPSILRIQQVVRGDSAAYFCASSPFDRAITDTQYFGPGTRLTVL.

The chain uses TRBV24-1 and TRBJ1-1, with 7 positions matching TRBD1. Germline V gene sequence: CDR1 KGHDR, CDR2 SFDVKD. After removal of 5 bases from V and 4 bases from J, the junction contained 0 bases not matched to a gene. The CDR3 extends over 12 amino acids. The CDR3 DNA is TGTGCCACCAGTGGACAGGGCACTGAAGCTTTCTTT. Its translation: CATSGQGTEAFF.

This chain joins TRBV30 and TRBJ2-2; D uncertain. The CDR3 is 13 amino acids. The ends were cut back, 5 bases at V and 6 bases at J, with 13 bases in the middle. Germline V gives CDR1 GTSNPN, CDR2 SVGIG (reference sequence). DNA of the CDR3: TGTGCCTGGTTGATGGGCGGCCCCGGGGAGCTGTTTTTT. Its protein product is CAWLMGGPGELFF. Drawing the rest from reference TRBV30 and TRBJ2-2, the complete variable domain is SQTIHQWPATLVQPVGSPLSLECTVEGTSNPNLYWYRQAAGRGLQLLFYSVGIGQISSEVPQNLSASRPQDRQFILSSKKLLLSDSGFYLCAWLMGGPGELFFGEGSRLTVL.

Worth noting for this clone: Different DNA sequences within this sample yield the same CDR3. This sequence joins TRBV9 and TRBJ1-1; no firm D call. The CDR3 is 15 residues long. Trimming removed 0 bases from V and 0 bases from J, with 9 bases in between. Germline V gene data show CDR1 as SGDLS and CDR2 as YYNGEE. For the CDR3, the DNA is TGTGCCAGCAGCGTAGGGGCAGGCATGAACACTGAAGCTTTCTTT. It yields the protein CASSVGAGMNTEAFF.

The chain uses TRBV9 and TRBJ1-1; D is unresolved. V gave up 3 bases and J gave up 1 base, with 7 bases separating them. This CDR3 region has 13 residues. The germline CDR1 and CDR2 sequences are SGDLS and YYNGEE. The CDR3 DNA is TGTGCCAGCAGCGGACACAAGAACACTGAAGCTTTCTTT. It specifies CASSGHKNTEAFF.

This sequence joins TRBV29-1 and TRBJ1-2; a possible D gene is TRBD1 (5 bases). With 6 bases removed from V and 0 bases from J, the gap between germline ends came to 11 bases. The germline V gene has CDR1 SQVTM and CDR2 ANQGSEA. The CDR3 spans 13 residues. The CDR3 loop reads CSVDPTANYGYTF. The CDR3 DNA reads TGCAGCGTCGACCCGACAGCTAACTATGGCTACACCTTC.

The chain carries TRBV25-1 and TRBJ2-4; 8 positions match TRBD2. CDR1 and CDR2 (germline): MGHDK, SYGVNS. CDR3 length: 18 amino acids. The ends lost 11 bases at V and 1 base at J; junction bases unmatched: 19. Here the CDR3 DNA reads TGTGCCTACCCACAGCGGGGGCAATTATACGTGGCCAAAAACATTCAGTACTTC. Its translation is CAYPQRGQLYVAKNIQYF.

This rearrangement joins TRBV27 to TRBJ2-2; TRBD1 aligns across 7 bases. Germline V lookup: CDR1 MNHEY, CDR2 SMNVEV (reference sequence). The V segment lost 6 bases and the J segment 8 bases; nucleotides outside the gene matches: 12. This CDR3 region has 15 residues. CDR3 residues: CASSDRDGRFGELFF. Here the CDR3 DNA reads TGTGCCAGCAGCGACAGGGATGGAAGATTTGGGGAGCTGTTTTTT.

V is TRBV27 and J is TRBJ2-7; D ambiguous. The length of the CDR3 is 14 residues. Trimming took 2 bases from V and 4 from J, leaving 12 bases between them. The germline V gene encodes CDR1 MNHEY and CDR2 SMNVEV (reference sequence). DNA of the CDR3: TGTGCCAGCAGTTTAATCCCAGGTTCATACGAGCAGTACTTC. Protein product: CASSLIPGSYEQYF.

This clone has a single count. V gene TRBV7-9 combines with J gene TRBJ2-5; D uncertain. The CDR3 is 12 amino acids. The germline V gene has CDR1 SEHNR and CDR2 FQNEAQ (reference sequence). V lost 5 bases to trimming and J lost 4 bases, with 8 bases between them. The CDR3 spells CASSLLGETQYF. The CDR3 DNA reads as TGTGCCAGCAGCCTATTGGGAGAGACCCAGTACTTC.

The gene calls are TRBV30 and TRBJ1-1, with D hard to call. CDR1 GTSNPN and CDR2 SVGIG come from the germline V gene (reference sequence). The CDR3 has 15 residues. V lost 2 bases to trimming and J lost 0 bases, with 13 bases between them. CDR3 protein: CAWSNRRQLNTEAFF. CDR3 bases: TGTGCCTGGAGTAATAGGCGTCAATTGAACACTGAAGCTTTCTTT.

This chain links TRBV19 with TRBJ1-5, with TRBD1 matching 7 bases. The V and J ends lost 3 bases and 5 bases, in that order; junction bases with no gene match: 4. CDR1 LNHDA and CDR2 SQIVND come from the germline V gene (reference sequence). This CDR3 is built from 14 residues. In DNA form, the CDR3 reads TGTGCCAGTAGTATGAGGGGGCCTCATCAGCCCCAGCATTTT. Protein product: CASSMRGPHQPQHF.

This chain connects TRBV9 to TRBJ1-3; D not resolved. Per germline, CDR1 SGDLS and CDR2 YYNGEE. V gave up 4 bases and J gave up 2 bases, with 7 bases separating them. There are 13 residues in the CDR3. In nucleotides, the CDR3 is TGTGCCAGCAGCCTCCGGACTGGAAACACCATATATTTT. Translated: CASSLRTGNTIYF.

The V and J genes are TRBV2 and TRBJ1-1, with TRBD1 identical over 9 bases. Trimming removed 4 bases from V and 4 bases from J; junction bases left unmatched: 10. Looked up from germline, CDR1 is SNHLY and CDR2 is FYNNEI. The CDR3 is 16 residues long. The CDR3 here is CASSGQGGTAGTEAFF. The CDR3 DNA sequence: TGTGCCAGCAGTGGACAGGGGGGTACGGCTGGCACTGAAGCTTTCTTT.

The V gene is TRBV18, the J gene TRBJ2-2; TRBD1 might be the D (5 bases). Germline CDR1 reads KGHSH; CDR2 reads LQKENI. The CDR3 contains 14 residues. The V end was cut by 2 bases, the J end by 4 bases, with 8 bases between. As DNA, the CDR3 is TGTGCCAGCTCACCAGGGGCGATCACCGGGGAGCTGTTTTTT. It codes for CASSPGAITGELFF.

This chain connects TRBV5-4 to TRBJ1-4; 7 bases line up with TRBD1. The CDR3 totals 14 residues. The junction had 2 bases not matched to a gene; V was cut back by 4 bases and J by 2 bases. Germline V gene lookup returns CDR1 SGHNT and CDR2 YYREEE (reference sequence). The CDR3 reads CASSQTGTNEKLFF. The CDR3 coding sequence is TGTGCCAGCAGCCAGACAGGGACTAATGAAAAACTGTTTTTT.

The chain employs TRBV3-1 (or the pseudogene TRBV3-2) and TRBJ2-3; TRBD1 is a possible D gene (5 bases). The CDR3 is made up of 16 amino acids. V was trimmed by 0 bases and J by 0 bases, leaving 10 bases between them. Germline CDR1 is LGHDT and CDR2 is YNNKEL (reference sequence). The CDR3 protein is CASSQEWGPSTDTQYF. The DNA of the CDR3 is TGTGCCAGCAGCCAAGAATGGGGCCCTAGCACAGATACGCAGTATTTT.

The V and J genes are TRBV7-9 and TRBJ2-1, with D perhaps matching TRBD2 (5 bases). Trimming removed 1 base from V and 12 bases from J, with 16 bases in between. The CDR3 spans 14 residues. CDR1 and CDR2 from the germline V gene are SEHNR and FQNEAQ (reference sequence). This CDR3 reads CASSLVDRGEGQFF. The DNA for the CDR3 is TGTGCCAGCAGCTTAGTCGACCGGGGAGAGGGGCAGTTCTTC.

The chain couples TRBV6-1 to TRBJ1-4, with D perhaps TRBD1 (5 bases). Germline V gene lookup returns CDR1 MNHNS and CDR2 SASEGT. The CDR3 has 17 residues. With 2 bases removed from V and 1 base from J, the gap between germline ends came to 14 bases. The CDR3 nucleotides are TGTGCCAGCAGTGAAATGTTGGGGCGCGGAACTAATGAAAAACTGTTTTTT. Translated, it gives CASSEMLGRGTNEKLFF.

V gene TRBV3-1 (or the pseudogene TRBV3-2) combines with J gene TRBJ1-1; 8 nucleotides match TRBD1. The CDR3 spans 14 residues. The junction had 3 bases not matched to a gene; V was cut back by 2 bases and J by 4 bases. CDR1 LGHDT and CDR2 YNNKEL come from the germline V gene (reference sequence). CDR3 sequence (DNA): TGTGCCAGCAGCCAAAAACAGGGGGTCACTGAAGCTTTCTTT. It yields the protein CASSQKQGVTEAFF.

V and J are TRBV4-2 and TRBJ2-1; maybe TRBD2 (6 bases). Per germline, CDR1 LGHNA and CDR2 YNFKEQ. This CDR3 comprises 15 residues. Between the trimmed V and J ends, which lost 5 bases and 2 bases, there was a span of 13 bases. The CDR3 reads CASSKTGGTYNEQFF. The DNA of the CDR3 is TGTGCCAGCAGCAAAACCGGGGGTACCTACAATGAGCAGTTCTTC.

The J gene is TRBJ2-7, the V gene TRBV11-2, with a weak D call TRBD2 (5 bases). Germline V CDR1 and CDR2: SGHAT, FQNNGV. V lost 5 bases to trimming and J lost 0 bases, with 14 bases between them. This CDR3 is built from 15 residues. The CDR3 sequence is CASSTSRGRSYEQYF. The CDR3 coding sequence is TGTGCCAGCAGCACCTCTCGCGGGCGCTCCTACGAGCAGTACTTC.

V usage is TRBV28 and J usage is TRBJ1-1; D gene uncertain. The germline V and J ends were trimmed by 6 bases and 0 bases, with 14 bases remaining between them. The CDR3 is 15 residues long. CDR1 is MDHEN and CDR2 is SYDVKM in the germline V gene. CDR3 amino acids: CASREQVPMNTEAFF. CDR3 DNA: TGTGCCAGCAGGGAGCAGGTTCCCATGAACACTGAAGCTTTCTTT.